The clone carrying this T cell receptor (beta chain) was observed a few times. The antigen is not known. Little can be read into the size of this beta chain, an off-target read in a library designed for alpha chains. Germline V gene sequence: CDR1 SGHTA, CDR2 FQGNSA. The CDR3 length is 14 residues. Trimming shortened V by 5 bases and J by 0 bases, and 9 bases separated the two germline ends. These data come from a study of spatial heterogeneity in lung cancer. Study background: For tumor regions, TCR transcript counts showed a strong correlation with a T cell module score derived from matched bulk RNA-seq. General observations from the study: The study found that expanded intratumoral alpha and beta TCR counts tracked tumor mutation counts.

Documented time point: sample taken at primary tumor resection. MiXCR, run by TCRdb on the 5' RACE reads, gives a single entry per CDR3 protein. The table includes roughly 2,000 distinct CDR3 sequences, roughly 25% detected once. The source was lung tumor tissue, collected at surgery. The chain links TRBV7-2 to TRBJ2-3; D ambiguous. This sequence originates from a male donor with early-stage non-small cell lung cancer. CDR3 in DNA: TGTGCCAGCAGCCGTCTCGCTAGCACAGATACGCAGTATTTT. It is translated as CASSRLASTDTQYF.